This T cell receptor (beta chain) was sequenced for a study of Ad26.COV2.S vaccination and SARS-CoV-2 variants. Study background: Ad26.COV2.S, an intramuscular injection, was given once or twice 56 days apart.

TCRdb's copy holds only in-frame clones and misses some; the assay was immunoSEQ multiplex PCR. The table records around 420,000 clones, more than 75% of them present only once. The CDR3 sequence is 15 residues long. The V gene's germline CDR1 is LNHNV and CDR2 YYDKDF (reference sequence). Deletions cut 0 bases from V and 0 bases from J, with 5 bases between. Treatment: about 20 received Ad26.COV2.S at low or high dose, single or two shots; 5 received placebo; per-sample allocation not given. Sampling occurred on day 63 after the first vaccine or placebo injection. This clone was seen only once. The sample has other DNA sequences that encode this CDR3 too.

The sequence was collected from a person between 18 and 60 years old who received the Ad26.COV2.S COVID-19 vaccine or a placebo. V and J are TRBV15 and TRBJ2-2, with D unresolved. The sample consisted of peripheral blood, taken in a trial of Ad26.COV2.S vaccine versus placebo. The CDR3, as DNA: TGTGCCACCAGCAGAGATAGGGCGAACACCGGGGAGCTGTTTTTT. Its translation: CATSRDRANTGELFF.